This T cell receptor (beta chain) was identified during a study of early T cells in non-severe SARS-CoV-2 infection. Separate cDNA molecules each had unique molecular identifiers attached to them. Each CDR3 protein is one row after TCRdb ran MiXCR on the 5' RACE reads. The data contain 60,000 to 65,000 distinct CDR3 sequences, roughly a tenth of them singletons. This clonotype was seen a few times. The CDR3 is made up of 16 amino acids. Trimming took off 1 base at V and 0 bases at J, with 12 bases between the two ends. CDR1 and CDR2 from the germline V gene are DFQATT and SNEGSKA (reference sequence).

This chain links TRBV20-1 with TRBJ2-2; D gene uncertain. The sequence was obtained from an adult who was a healthcare worker with PCR-confirmed SARS-CoV-2 infection or an uninfected control (not recorded which). What was sequenced was whole blood. CDR3 sequence reads: CSARGALAANTGELFF. CDR3 coding DNA: TGCAGTGCTAGAGGGGCCCTGGCGGCGAACACCGGGGAGCTGTTTTTT.